The 17 T cell receptor beta chains presented below share a single source sample, sequenced in a study of response to subunit inactivated influenza vaccine. TCRdb recomputed calls from the RT-PCR reads with MiXCR, one row per CDR3 protein. The sample has roughly 570,000 distinct CDR3 sequences, over 10% seen once. This material consisted of PBMCs from blood, taken 45 days after vaccination. These receptors were taken from a man in his fifties who received an inactivated influenza vaccine.

The chain is built from TRBV7-2 and TRBJ2-3, with a possible D match to TRBD2 (5 bases). V was pared by 5 bases and J by 3 bases, with 12 bases between. Germline V gives CDR1 SGHTA, CDR2 FQGNSA. This CDR3 comprises 14 residues. The CDR3 DNA sequence: TGTGCCAGCAGCATGAGGGAGACGACAGATACGCAGTATTTT. This codes for CASSMRETTDTQYF. Variable domain in full (rest from reference TRBV7-2 and TRBJ2-3): GAGVSQSPSNKVTEKGKDVELRCDPISGHTALYWYRQSLGQGLEFLIYFQGNSAPDKSGLPSDRFSAERTGGSVSTLTIQRTQQEDSAVYLCASSMRETTDTQYFGPGTRLTVL.

This clonotype was counted a few times. The rearrangement joins TRBV11-2 to TRBJ2-1, with 9 positions matching TRBD1. V trimming: 1 base; J trimming: 3 bases; junction bases outside the gene matches: 4. CDR3 length equals 16 residues. Germline V gene sequence: CDR1 SGHAT, CDR2 FQNNGV. The CDR3 DNA reads as TGTGCCAGCAGCTTAGTCCGGGGACAGGGCTACAATGAGCAGTTCTTC. Its protein is CASSLVRGQGYNEQFF.

Ten or more counts support this clonotype. This chain joins TRBV20-1 and TRBJ2-1; D is perhaps TRBD2 (6 bases). Trimming pared 2 bases from V and 7 bases from J, leaving 15 bases between. CDR1 is DFQATT, CDR2 SNEGSKA, per germline (reference sequence). The CDR3 is made up of 14 amino acids. The CDR3 protein is CSARSPRGGNEQFF. CDR3 DNA sequence: TGCAGTGCTAGATCACCACGAGGAGGGAATGAGCAGTTCTTC.

This clonotype was seen a few times. The chain couples TRBV20-1 to TRBJ2-4; TRBD1 might be the D (6 bases). The CDR3 has 11 amino acids. From germline, CDR1 is DFQATT and CDR2 SNEGSKA (reference sequence). CDR3 nucleotides: TGCAGCCAGGAACAGGGTAACATTCAGTACTTC. It yields the protein CSQEQGNIQYF.

The chain employs TRBV12-3 or TRBV12-4 and TRBJ2-5; possibly TRBD1 for D (5 bases). The CDR3 has 17 amino acids. The germline V and J ends were trimmed by 11 bases and 1 base, with 26 bases remaining between them. The DNA of the CDR3 is TGTGCCTTCAGTTTACTGCGAACGACAGCGCTCCAAGAGACCCAGTACTTC. Protein sequence: CAFSLLRTTALQETQYF.

The chain links TRBV6-2 or TRBV6-3 to TRBJ2-7; D not resolved. CDR3 length: 13 residues. Germline V CDR1 and CDR2: MNHEY, SVGEGT. V lost 2 bases and J lost 2, with 7 bases in between. The CDR3 DNA reads TGTGCCAGCAGTTACGCGGTCCCCTACGAGCAGTACTTC. Protein: CASSYAVPYEQYF.

The chain carries TRBV6-2 or TRBV6-3 and TRBJ2-7; D might be TRBD1 (7 bases). Between the trimmed V and J ends, which lost 10 bases and 0 bases, there was a span of 13 bases. This CDR3 is built from 13 residues. From germline, CDR1 is MNHEY and CDR2 SVGEGT. The CDR3 is CATQGGLSYEQYF. Here the CDR3 DNA reads TGTGCCACCCAGGGGGGCCTCTCCTACGAGCAGTACTTC.

V usage is TRBV20-1 and J usage is TRBJ2-7, with TRBD2 matching over 7 bases. The CDR3 length is 14 residues. The V gene end was trimmed by 4 bases and the J gene end by 6 bases; junction bases not matched to a gene: 12. Germline V gene lookup returns CDR1 DFQATT and CDR2 SNEGSKA (reference sequence). For the CDR3, the DNA is TGCAGTGCTAACAGGTGGCGGGAGTCGCGCGAGCAGTACTTC. Protein product: CSANRWRESREQYF.

The rearrangement joins TRBV20-1 to TRBJ2-7, with D possibly being TRBD2 (5 bases). CDR1 DFQATT and CDR2 SNEGSKA come from the germline V gene (reference sequence). Trimming removed 3 bases from V and 2 bases from J, with 17 bases in between. CDR3 length: 15 residues. For the CDR3, the DNA is TGCAGTGCTAGTAACCCCGGGAAGGGTACCTACGAGCAGTACTTC. This gives the protein CSASNPGKGTYEQYF.

This clonotype was picked up a small number of times. The chain joins TRBV12-3 or TRBV12-4 to TRBJ2-7, with 7 bases matching TRBD1. The CDR3 is 14 amino acids. V was pared by 4 bases and J by 2 bases, with 5 bases of the junction left unmatched. The CDR3 loop is CASSSEGGTYEQYF. DNA for the CDR3: TGTGCCAGCAGTTCTGAAGGGGGCACCTACGAGCAGTACTTC.

The genes are TRBV7-2 and TRBJ2-1, with 12 bases fitting TRBD2. Losses at the gene ends were 0 bases for V and 8 bases for J; bases not matched to a gene: 5. The CDR3 is 16 amino acids. Germline assignment: CDR1 SGHTA and CDR2 FQGNSA. The CDR3 here is CASSLARLAGVHEQFF. In nucleotides, the CDR3 is TGTGCCAGCAGCTTAGCCCGACTAGCGGGAGTCCATGAGCAGTTCTTC.

This clonotype was found once. The chain links TRBV10-2 to TRBJ2-7; the D is unclear. The CDR3 consists of 12 residues. Per germline, CDR1 WSHSY and CDR2 SAAADI. V was pared by 1 base and J by 6 bases, with 7 bases between. The DNA for the CDR3 is TGCGCCAGCAGTGAGTTGAGGATCGAGCAGTACTTC. It yields the protein CASSELRIEQYF.

This clonotype has more than one count but fewer than ten. This sequence joins TRBV20-1 and TRBJ1-5; the D is unclear. Germline values: CDR1 DFQATT, CDR2 SNEGSKA (reference sequence). The CDR3 extends over 15 amino acids. V was shortened by 0 bases and J by 2 bases, with 11 bases between the two germline ends. CDR3 nucleotide sequence: TGCAGTGCTAGAGAGACGGGCTCTCGCAATCAGCCCCAGCATTTT. Encoded protein: CSARETGSRNQPQHF.

The rearrangement links TRBV11-2 to TRBJ1-1; possibly TRBD1 for D (6 bases). The CDR3 is 18 residues long. The V gene lost 3 bases and the J gene lost 5 bases, with 25 bases spanning the gap. Germline CDR1 and CDR2: SGHAT and FQNNGV. The CDR3 region has the DNA TGTGCCAGCAGCTTTCCCCCCCAGGGGATTCTAAGAGGTACTGAAGCTTTCTTT. Its protein is CASSFPPQGILRGTEAFF.

The J gene is TRBJ2-1, the V gene TRBV12-3 or TRBV12-4; maybe TRBD2 (5 bases). The CDR3 has 14 residues. Deletions cut 1 base from V and 6 bases from J, with 10 bases between. The CDR3, as DNA: TGTGCCAGCAGTTTAGTACTAGACGGCAATGAGCAGTTCTTC. It specifies CASSLVLDGNEQFF.

This clonotype was observed a few times. The gene calls are TRBV4-2 and TRBJ2-5; D perhaps matches TRBD2 (5 bases). The CDR3 contains 14 residues. Per the germline V gene, CDR1 is LGHNA and CDR2 is YNFKEQ. Trimming removed 0 bases at V and 5 bases at J, with 10 bases between. The CDR3 spells CASSQDSSRETQYF. In DNA, the CDR3 is TGTGCCAGCAGCCAAGATTCTAGCCGGGAGACCCAGTACTTC.

This clonotype was detected a few times. This chain joins TRBV5-1 and TRBJ2-7, with D hard to call. V lost 0 bases and J 5 bases, leaving 6 bases between the germline ends. CDR1 and CDR2 from the germline V gene are SGHRS and YFSETQ. CDR3 length: 12 residues. The CDR3 sequence is CASSLDRHEQYF. The CDR3 DNA reads TGCGCCAGCAGCTTGGACCGTCACGAGCAGTACTTC.